The rows below give T cell receptor beta chains drawn from one sample of a study of Graves' ophthalmopathy and Graves' hyperthyroidism. TCRdb recomputed calls from the multiplex PCR reads with MiXCR, one row per CDR3 protein. The top ten hold 2.5% to 3.5% of the sample, which has 500,000 to 800,000 distinct CDR3 sequences, more than 40% seen once. Sequencing was carried out using peripheral blood. Receptor source: an adult man with Graves' ophthalmopathy. Each CDR3 is given with its conserved first and last residue. D genes are given only for firm matches. Rows may omit the clone size; those that give it use once, few, many or a size class.

d_gene	j_gene	abundance	v_gene	CDR3nt	CDR3aa
TRBD2	TRBJ2-2	.	TRBV4-3	TGCGCCAGCAGGGCTCGGCGGGAGTACACCGGGGAGCTGTTTTTT	CASRARREYTGELFF
.	TRBJ1-2	.	TRBV12-5	TGTGCTAGTGGTTTGGAAAACCGGGACACGAGCCACACCTTC	CASGLENRDTSHTF
TRBD2	TRBJ2-1	.	TRBV7-2	TGTGCCAGCAGCTCAGCGGGGGGGCGACATGAGCAGTTCTTC	CASSSAGGRHEQFF
.	TRBJ1-4	.	TRBV14	TGTGCCAGCTCATCGGACGGGGCTAATGAAAAACTGTTTTTT	CASSSDGANEKLFF
TRBD2	TRBJ2-7	.	TRBV29-1	TGCAGCGTTGAGGGACTATTCTCCTACGAGCAGTACTTC	CSVEGLFSYEQYF
TRBD2	TRBJ2-7	.	TRBV29-1	TGCAGCGCGGGAGGCGGCGGGGAGCAGTACTTC	CSAGGGGEQYF
.	TRBJ1-3	many	TRBV20-1	TGCAGTGCTAGATCAGCTGGAAACACCATATATTTT	CSARSAGNTIYF
TRBD1	TRBJ2-7	.	TRBV4-1	TGCGCCAGCAGCCAAATCCGGGACAGCAGTTACGAGCAGTACTTC	CASSQIRDSSYEQYF
TRBD1	TRBJ2-2	few	TRBV19	TGTGCCAGTACCCGGGACAGGGGTTGGACCGGGGAGCTGTTTTTT	CASTRDRGWTGELFF
.	TRBJ1-6	many	TRBV5-8	TGTGCCAGCAGCTTGGCCTTAGGAGATTCACCCCTCCACTTT	CASSLALGDSPLHF
.	TRBJ1-5	many	TRBV4-1	TGCGCCAGCAGCCAAGGGTTCATGTTGGAGCCCCAGCATTTT	CASSQGFMLEPQHF
.	TRBJ2-5	.	TRBV15	TGTGCCACCAGCAGAGAATCGGCGGGTGAGACCCAGTACTTC	CATSRESAGETQYF
TRBD1	TRBJ1-1	many	TRBV2	TGTGCCACCCGGACAGGGACCATAAACACTGAAGCTTTCTTT	CATRTGTINTEAFF
.	TRBJ2-7	.	TRBV9	TGTGCCAGCTCACAACCGGGACGTGAAGAATTTCCCCCCTACGAGCAGTACTTC	CASSQPGREEFPPYEQYF
.	TRBJ2-2	few	TRBV6-5	TGTGCCAGCAGGCGAGGGTACACCGGGGAGCTGTTTTTT	CASRRGYTGELFF
.	TRBJ1-2	many	TRBV12-3/TRBV12-4	TGTGCCAGCAGACCAATTCTCCAGGGGTACGGCTACACCTTC	CASRPILQGYGYTF
TRBD2	TRBJ2-7	.	TRBV7-9	TGTGCCAGCAGCTTAGTTGGTAGCGGGAGTTATATATCCTACGAGCAGTACTTC	CASSLVGSGSYISYEQYF